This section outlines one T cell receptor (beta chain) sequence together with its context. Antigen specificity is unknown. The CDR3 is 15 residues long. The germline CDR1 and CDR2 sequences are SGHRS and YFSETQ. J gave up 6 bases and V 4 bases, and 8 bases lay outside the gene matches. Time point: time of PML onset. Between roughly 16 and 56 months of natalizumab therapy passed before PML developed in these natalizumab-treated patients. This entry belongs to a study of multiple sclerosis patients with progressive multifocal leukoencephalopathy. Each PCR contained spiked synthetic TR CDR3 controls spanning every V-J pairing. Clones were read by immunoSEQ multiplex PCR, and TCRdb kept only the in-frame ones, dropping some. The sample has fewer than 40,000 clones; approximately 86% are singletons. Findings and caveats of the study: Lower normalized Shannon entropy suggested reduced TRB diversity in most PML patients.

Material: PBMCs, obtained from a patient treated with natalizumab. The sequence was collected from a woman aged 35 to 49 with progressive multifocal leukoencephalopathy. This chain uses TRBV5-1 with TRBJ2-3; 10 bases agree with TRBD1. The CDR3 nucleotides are TGCGCCAGCAGCGGGAGACAGGGGGCCTTGGATACGCAGTATTTT. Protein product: CASSGRQGALDTQYF.